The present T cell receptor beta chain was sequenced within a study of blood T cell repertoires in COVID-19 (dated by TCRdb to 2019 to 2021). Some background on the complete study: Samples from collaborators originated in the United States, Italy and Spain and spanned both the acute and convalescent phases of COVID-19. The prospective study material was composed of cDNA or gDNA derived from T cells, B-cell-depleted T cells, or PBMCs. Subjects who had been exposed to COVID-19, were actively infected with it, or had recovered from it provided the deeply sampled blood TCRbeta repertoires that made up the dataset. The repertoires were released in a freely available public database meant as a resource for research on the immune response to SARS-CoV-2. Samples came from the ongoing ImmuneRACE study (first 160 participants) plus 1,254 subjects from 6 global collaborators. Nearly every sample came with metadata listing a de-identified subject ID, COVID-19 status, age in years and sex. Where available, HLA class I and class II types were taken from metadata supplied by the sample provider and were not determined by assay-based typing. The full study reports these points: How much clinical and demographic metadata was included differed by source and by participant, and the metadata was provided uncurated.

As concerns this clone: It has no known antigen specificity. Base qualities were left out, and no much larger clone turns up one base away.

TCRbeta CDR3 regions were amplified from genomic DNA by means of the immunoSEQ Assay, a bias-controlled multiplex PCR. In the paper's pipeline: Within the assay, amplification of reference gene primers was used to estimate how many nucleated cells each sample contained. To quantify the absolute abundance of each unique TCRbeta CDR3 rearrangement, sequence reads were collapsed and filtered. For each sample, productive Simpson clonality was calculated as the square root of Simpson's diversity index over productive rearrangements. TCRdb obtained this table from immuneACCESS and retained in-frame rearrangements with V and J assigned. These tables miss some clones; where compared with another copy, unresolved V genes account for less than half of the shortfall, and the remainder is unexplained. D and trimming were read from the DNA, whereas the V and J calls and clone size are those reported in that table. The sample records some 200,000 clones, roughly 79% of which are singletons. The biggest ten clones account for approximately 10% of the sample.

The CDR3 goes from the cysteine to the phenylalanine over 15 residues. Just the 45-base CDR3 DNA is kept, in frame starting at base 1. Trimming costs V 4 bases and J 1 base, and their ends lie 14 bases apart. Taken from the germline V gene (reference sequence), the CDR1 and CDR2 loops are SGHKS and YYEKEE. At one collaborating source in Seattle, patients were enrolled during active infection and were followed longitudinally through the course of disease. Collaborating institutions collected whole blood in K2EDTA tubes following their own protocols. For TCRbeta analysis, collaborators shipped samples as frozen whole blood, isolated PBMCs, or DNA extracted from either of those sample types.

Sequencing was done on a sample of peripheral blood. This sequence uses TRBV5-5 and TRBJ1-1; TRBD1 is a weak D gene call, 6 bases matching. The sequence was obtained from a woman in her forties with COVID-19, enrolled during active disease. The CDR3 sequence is CASSPHPTGNTEAFF. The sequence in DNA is TGTGCCAGCAGCCCCCACCCGACAGGGAACACTGAAGCTTTCTTT.